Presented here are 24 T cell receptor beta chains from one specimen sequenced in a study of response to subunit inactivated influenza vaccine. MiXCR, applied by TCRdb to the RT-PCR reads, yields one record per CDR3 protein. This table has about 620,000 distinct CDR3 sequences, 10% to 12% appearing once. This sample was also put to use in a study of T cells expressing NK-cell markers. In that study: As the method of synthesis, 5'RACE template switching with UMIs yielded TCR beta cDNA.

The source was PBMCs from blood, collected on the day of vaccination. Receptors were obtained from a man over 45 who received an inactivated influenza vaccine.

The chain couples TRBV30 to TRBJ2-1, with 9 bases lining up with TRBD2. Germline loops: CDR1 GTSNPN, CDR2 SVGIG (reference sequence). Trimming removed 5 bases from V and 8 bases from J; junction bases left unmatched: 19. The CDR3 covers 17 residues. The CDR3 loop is CAWAPPSGLASGYEQFF. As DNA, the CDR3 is TGTGCCTGGGCTCCCCCAAGTGGACTAGCGTCGGGCTATGAGCAGTTCTTC.

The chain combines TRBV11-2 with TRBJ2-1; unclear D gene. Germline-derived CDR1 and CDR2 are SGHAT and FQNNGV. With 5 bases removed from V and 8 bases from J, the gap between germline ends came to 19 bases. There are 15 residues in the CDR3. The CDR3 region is CASSLPGPGTDEQFF. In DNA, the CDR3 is TGTGCCAGCAGCCTGCCTGGACCCGGCACTGATGAGCAGTTCTTC.

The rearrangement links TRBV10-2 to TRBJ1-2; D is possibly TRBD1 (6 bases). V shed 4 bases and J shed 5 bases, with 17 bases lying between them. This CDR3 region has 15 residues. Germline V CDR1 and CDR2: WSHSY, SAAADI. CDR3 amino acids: CASSVTGIPTYGYTF. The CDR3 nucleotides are TGCGCCAGCAGTGTTACAGGGATCCCAACTTATGGCTACACCTTC.

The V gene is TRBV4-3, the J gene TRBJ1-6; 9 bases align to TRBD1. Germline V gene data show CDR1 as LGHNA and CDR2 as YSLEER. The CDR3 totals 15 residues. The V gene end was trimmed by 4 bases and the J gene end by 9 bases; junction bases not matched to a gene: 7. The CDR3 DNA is TGCGCCAGCAGCCCAGCCGGGACAGGGACTTCACCCCTCCACTTT. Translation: CASSPAGTGTSPLHF.

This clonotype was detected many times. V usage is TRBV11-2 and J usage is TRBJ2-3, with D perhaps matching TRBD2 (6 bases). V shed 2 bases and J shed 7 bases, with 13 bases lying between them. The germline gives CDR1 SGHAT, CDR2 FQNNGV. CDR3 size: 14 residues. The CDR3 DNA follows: TGTGCCAGCAGCTTAAGTAGCGGTGGGAATACGCAGTATTTT. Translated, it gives CASSLSSGGNTQYF.

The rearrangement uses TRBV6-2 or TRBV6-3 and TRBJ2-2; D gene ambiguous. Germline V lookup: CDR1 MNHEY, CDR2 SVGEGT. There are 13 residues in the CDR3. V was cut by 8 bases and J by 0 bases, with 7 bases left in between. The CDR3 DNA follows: TGTGCCAGCGGAAACGCGAACACCGGGGAGCTGTTTTTT. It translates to CASGNANTGELFF.

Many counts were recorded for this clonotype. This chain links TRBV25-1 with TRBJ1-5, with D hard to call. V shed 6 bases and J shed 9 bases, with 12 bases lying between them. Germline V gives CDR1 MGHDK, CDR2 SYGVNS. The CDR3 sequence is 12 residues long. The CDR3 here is CASRGSLGPQHF. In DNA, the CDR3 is TGTGCCAGCAGAGGGTCTCTGGGGCCCCAGCATTTT.

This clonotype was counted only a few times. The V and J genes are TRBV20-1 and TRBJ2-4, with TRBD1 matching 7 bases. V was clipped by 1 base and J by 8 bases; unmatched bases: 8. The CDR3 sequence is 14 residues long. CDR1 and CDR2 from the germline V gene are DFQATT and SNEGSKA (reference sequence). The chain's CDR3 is CSARVRHRGYIQYF. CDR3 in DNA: TGCAGTGCTAGAGTCCGGCACAGGGGATACATTCAGTACTTC.

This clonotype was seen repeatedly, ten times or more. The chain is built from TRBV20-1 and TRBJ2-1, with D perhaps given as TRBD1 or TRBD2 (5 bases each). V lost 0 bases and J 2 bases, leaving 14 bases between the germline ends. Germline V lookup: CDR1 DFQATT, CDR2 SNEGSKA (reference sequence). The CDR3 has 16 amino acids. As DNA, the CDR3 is TGCAGTGCTAGAGATCGGACGGGGCCGACCTACAATGAGCAGTTCTTC. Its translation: CSARDRTGPTYNEQFF.

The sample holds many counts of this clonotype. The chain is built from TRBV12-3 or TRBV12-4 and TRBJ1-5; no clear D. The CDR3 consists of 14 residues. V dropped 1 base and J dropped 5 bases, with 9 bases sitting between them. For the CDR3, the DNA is TGTGCCAGCAGTTTAGGGCCGCCCGATCAGCCCCAGCATTTT. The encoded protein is CASSLGPPDQPQHF.

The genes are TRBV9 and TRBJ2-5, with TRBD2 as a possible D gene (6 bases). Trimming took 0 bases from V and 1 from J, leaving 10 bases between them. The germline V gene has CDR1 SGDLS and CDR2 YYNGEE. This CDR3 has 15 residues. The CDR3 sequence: CASSVGFSGQETQYF. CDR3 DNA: TGTGCCAGCAGCGTAGGTTTTAGCGGCCAAGAGACCCAGTACTTC.

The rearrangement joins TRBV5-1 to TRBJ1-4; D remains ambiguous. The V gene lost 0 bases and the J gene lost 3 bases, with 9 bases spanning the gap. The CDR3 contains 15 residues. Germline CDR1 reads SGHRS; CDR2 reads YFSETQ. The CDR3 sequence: CASSLDSGSNEKLFF. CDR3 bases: TGCGCCAGCAGCTTGGATTCGGGTTCTAATGAAAAACTGTTTTTT.

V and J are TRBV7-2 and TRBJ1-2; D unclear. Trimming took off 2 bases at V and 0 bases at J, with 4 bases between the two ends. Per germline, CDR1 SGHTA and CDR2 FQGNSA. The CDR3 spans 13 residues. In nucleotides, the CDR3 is TGTGCCAGCAGCTTAACATCTAACTATGGCTACACCTTC. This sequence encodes CASSLTSNYGYTF.

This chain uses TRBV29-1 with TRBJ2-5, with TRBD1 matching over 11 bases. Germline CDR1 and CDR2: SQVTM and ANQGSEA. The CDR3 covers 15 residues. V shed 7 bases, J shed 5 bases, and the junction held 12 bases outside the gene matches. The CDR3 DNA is TGCAGCGCCGGACTAGGGACAGGGGGTCAGGAGACCCAGTACTTC. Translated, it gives CSAGLGTGGQETQYF.

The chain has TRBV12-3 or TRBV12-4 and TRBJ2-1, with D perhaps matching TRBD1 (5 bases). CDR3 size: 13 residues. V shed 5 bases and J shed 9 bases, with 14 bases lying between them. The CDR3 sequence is CASSPEAGAEQFF. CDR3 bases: TGTGCCAGCAGTCCAGAGGCTGGGGCTGAGCAGTTCTTC.

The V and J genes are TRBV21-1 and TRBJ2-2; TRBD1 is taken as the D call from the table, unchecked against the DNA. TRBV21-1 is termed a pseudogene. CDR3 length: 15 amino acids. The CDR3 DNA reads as TGTGCCAGCAGCCAGGACAGGGATGCGACCGGGGAGCTGTTTTTT. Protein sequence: CASSQDRDATGELFF.

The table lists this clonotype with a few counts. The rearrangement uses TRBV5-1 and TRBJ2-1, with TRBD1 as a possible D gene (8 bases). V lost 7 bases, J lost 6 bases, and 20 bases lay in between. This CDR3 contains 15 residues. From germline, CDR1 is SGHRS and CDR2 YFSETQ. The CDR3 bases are TGCGCCAGCTTCTCAGGGGGCAGGGGGGGCAATGAGCAGTTCTTC. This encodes CASFSGGRGGNEQFF.

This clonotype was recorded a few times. The chain's CDR3 is CASSLAGIYNEQFF. In nucleotides, the CDR3 is TGTGCCAGCAGTTTAGCGGGGATCTACAATGAGCAGTTCTTC. This chain links TRBV12-3 or TRBV12-4 with TRBJ2-1; no clear D gene. CDR3 length: 14 amino acids. With 0 bases removed from V and 3 bases from J, the gap between germline ends came to 6 bases.

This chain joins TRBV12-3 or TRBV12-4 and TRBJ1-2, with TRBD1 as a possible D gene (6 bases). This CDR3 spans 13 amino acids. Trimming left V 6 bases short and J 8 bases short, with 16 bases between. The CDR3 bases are TGTGCCAGCAGCCCCCCGGGGGCGCGAGGCTACACCTTC. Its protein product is CASSPPGARGYTF.

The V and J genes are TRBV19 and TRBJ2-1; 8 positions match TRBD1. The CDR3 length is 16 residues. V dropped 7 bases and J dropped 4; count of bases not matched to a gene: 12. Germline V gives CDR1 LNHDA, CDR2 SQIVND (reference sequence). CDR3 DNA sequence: TGTGCCAGTACCGAAAGGCCAGGGGGCGCTTACAATGAGCAGTTCTTC. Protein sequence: CASTERPGGAYNEQFF.

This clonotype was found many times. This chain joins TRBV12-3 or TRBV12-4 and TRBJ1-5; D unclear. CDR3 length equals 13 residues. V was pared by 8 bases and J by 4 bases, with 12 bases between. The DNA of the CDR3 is TGTGCCAGCTCCCCCGTCGAGAATCAGCCCCAGCATTTT. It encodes CASSPVENQPQHF.

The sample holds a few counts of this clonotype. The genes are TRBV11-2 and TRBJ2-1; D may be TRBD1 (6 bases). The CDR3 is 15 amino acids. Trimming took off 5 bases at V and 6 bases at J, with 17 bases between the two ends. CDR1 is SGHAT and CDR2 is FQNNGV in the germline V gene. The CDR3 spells CASSPSTGTINEQFF. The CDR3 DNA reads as TGTGCCAGCAGCCCAAGCACTGGGACAATCAATGAGCAGTTCTTC.

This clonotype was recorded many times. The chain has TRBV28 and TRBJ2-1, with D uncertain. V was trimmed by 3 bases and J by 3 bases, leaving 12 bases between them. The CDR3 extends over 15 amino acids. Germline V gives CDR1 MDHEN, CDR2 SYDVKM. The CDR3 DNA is TGTGCCAGCAGTTTCGGCCGTTCTTTCTACAATGAGCAGTTCTTC. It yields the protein CASSFGRSFYNEQFF.

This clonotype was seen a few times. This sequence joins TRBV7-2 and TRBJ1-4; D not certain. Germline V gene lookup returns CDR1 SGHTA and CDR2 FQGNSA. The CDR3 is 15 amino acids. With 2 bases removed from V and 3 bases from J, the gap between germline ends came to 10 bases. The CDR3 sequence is CASSLRGTANEKLFF. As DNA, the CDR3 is TGTGCCAGCAGCTTACGGGGTACCGCTAATGAAAAACTGTTTTTT.